These T cell receptor beta chains were read from a single sample in a study of blood T cell repertoires in COVID-19. Sequencing was performed with immunoSEQ multiplex PCR; in TCRdb, only in-frame clones are kept and a portion is missing. The profile shows 350,000 to 400,000 clones, nearly 90% of them singletons. The source material was peripheral blood. These receptors all come from a young man with active or convalescent COVID-19. Each CDR3 is given with its conserved first and last residue. Fields, in order: clone size, V gene, J gene, D gene, CDR3 DNA, CDR3 protein. A D gene is named only where the DNA matches it firmly. Expanded clones are given a class, and other clones once, few, many or no size at all.

>-|TRBV11-3|TRBJ2-2|-
TGTGCCAGCAGCTTCAGCACCGGGGAGCTGTTTTTT
CASSFSTGELFF
>-|TRBV23-1|TRBJ2-1|-
TGCGCCAGCAGTCCGTATAAGGAGCATGAGCAGTTCTTC
CASSPYKEHEQFF
>-|TRBV28|TRBJ2-7|TRBD2
TGTGCCAGCAGTGATTTTAGCGGGGGGGCCCTTGTCTACGAGCAGTACTTC
CASSDFSGGALVYEQYF
>-|TRBV2|TRBJ1-5|-
TGTGCCAGCAGTGAAGGGGCGGGTTTACAGCCCCAGCATTTT
CASSEGAGLQPQHF
>-|TRBV2|TRBJ1-3|-
TGTGCCAGCCGAATAGCGGCCACGGGGTCTCTGGGAAACACCATATATTTT
CASRIAATGSLGNTIYF
>-|TRBV18|TRBJ2-5|TRBD2
TGTGCCAGCTCACCGTTGCCCAGCGGGAGCTTGGAGACCCAGTACTTC
CASSPLPSGSLETQYF
>-|TRBV4-2|TRBJ1-4|-
TGTGCCAGCAGCCCCAATAATGAGGGCGCAGGAAAACTGTTTTTT
CASSPNNEGAGKLFF
>-|TRBV15|TRBJ2-6|TRBD1
TGTGCCACCAGCAGCCGGGACAGAGTCTCTGGGGCCAACGTGCTGACTTTC
CATSSRDRVSGANVLTF
>-|TRBV27|TRBJ1-4|-
TGTGCCAGCAGTTTAAGTAGTGCAACTAATGAAAAACTGTTTTTT
CASSLSSATNEKLFF
>once|TRBV19|TRBJ1-2|-
TGTGCCAGTAGTCTCTCGGGGGGTACGGATGGCTACACCTTC
CASSLSGGTDGYTF
>-|TRBV7-3|TRBJ2-1|-
TGTGCCAGCAGCCCCGATCGAGAGTCCTACAATGAGCAGTTCTTC
CASSPDRESYNEQFF
>-|TRBV9|TRBJ2-1|-
TGTGCCAGCAGCGTAGACCCGAGCTCCTACAATGAGCAGTTCTTC
CASSVDPSSYNEQFF
>-|TRBV7-2|TRBJ1-1|TRBD1
TGTGCCAGCAGCTTACAGGGGGCGTCTGAAGCTTTCTTT
CASSLQGASEAFF
>-|TRBV2|TRBJ2-1|-
TGTGCCGTACAGGAAAATGAGCAGTTCTTC
CAVQENEQFF
>-|TRBV29-1|TRBJ1-1|TRBD1
TGCAGCGTGCCCGGACAGGTTGGGACTGAAGCTTTCTTT
CSVPGQVGTEAFF
>-|TRBV19|TRBJ1-1|-
TGTGCCAGTAGCCGGGGTGGAACAGCCTACACTGAAGCTTTCTTT
CASSRGGTAYTEAFF
>-|TRBV19|TRBJ2-5|TRBD1
TGTGCCAGTAGTGAGGGACAGGGCCAAGAGACCCAGTACTTC
CASSEGQGQETQYF
>-|TRBV2|TRBJ1-1|TRBD1
TGTGCCAGCACTAGACAGGGGATCACTGAAGCTTTCTTT
CASTRQGITEAFF
>-|TRBV19|TRBJ2-7|TRBD1
TGTGCCAGTAGCATTCAACAGGGGATCTACGAGCAGTACTTC
CASSIQQGIYEQYF
>-|TRBV5-1|TRBJ1-6|TRBD1
TGCGCCAGCAGCGACGGGACAGGCACATCACCCCTCCACTTT
CASSDGTGTSPLHF
>-|TRBV5-8|TRBJ2-4|TRBD1
TGTGCCAGCAGCTTGGTCCAGGGGGACAAAAACATTCAGTACTTC
CASSLVQGDKNIQYF
>-|TRBV5-1|TRBJ2-1|-
TGCGCCAGCAGCTTGGGGCGGCGAAACAATGAGCAGTTCTTC
CASSLGRRNNEQFF
>-|TRBV28|TRBJ1-2|-
TGTGCCAGCTCAATGACCAGCGGCTATGGCTACACCTTC
CASSMTSGYGYTF
>-|TRBV11-2|TRBJ1-2|TRBD1
TGTGCCAGCAGCCAGGGACAGTACATTAACTATGGCTACACCTTC
CASSQGQYINYGYTF
>few|TRBV23-1|TRBJ2-2|TRBD1
TGCGCCAGCAGTCAATCGAGGGACAGGCTTAACACCGGGGAGCTGTTTTTT
CASSQSRDRLNTGELFF
>-|TRBV5-1|TRBJ1-1|-
TGCGCCAGCAGCCCGGGGGGACCGCCGGACACTGAAGCTTTCTTT
CASSPGGPPDTEAFF
>-|TRBV6-2/TRBV6-3|TRBJ1-6|-
TGTGCCAGCAGCTCCACGAGCTCCTATAATTCACCCCTCCACTTT
CASSSTSSYNSPLHF
>-|TRBV6-5|TRBJ2-7|-
TGTGCCAGCAGTTACTCTAAAGAGGGAACCTACGAGCAGTACTTC
CASSYSKEGTYEQYF
>-|TRBV27|TRBJ2-1|TRBD2
TGTGCCAGCAGTTCATGGCGGGGGGCGTCTAGCAATGAGCAGTTCTTC
CASSSWRGASSNEQFF
>few|TRBV10-3|TRBJ1-5|TRBD1
TGTGCCATCAGTGAGGACAGGGGCAGCAATCAGCCCCAGCATTTT
CAISEDRGSNQPQHF
>once|TRBV30|TRBJ2-1|TRBD2
TGTGCCTGGATCCCCAGGGCTAGCGGGAGGGCCACTGAGCAGTTCTTC
CAWIPRASGRATEQFF
>-|TRBV28|TRBJ2-7|TRBD1
TGTGCCAGCAGTTTAAAGGGACAGGGGTCCTACGAGCAGTACTTC
CASSLKGQGSYEQYF